The 23 T cell receptor beta chains listed next were all sequenced from one sample in a study of blood T cell repertoires in COVID-19. Assay: immunoSEQ multiplex PCR; the TCRdb copy retains only in-frame clones and omits some. Among 99,000 or so clones listed, about 76% were seen once. The sequenced sample consisted of peripheral blood. Receptors were obtained from a woman aged 70-85 years with acute or convalescent COVID-19.

The genes are TRBV14 and TRBJ1-5, with 7 bases lining up with TRBD1. This CDR3 spans 19 amino acids. Germline CDR1 SGHDN, CDR2 FVKESK. J gave up 0 bases and V 2 bases, and 13 bases lay outside the gene matches. The CDR3 is CASSQSGTVRIDSNQPQHF. The CDR3 DNA reads TGTGCCAGCAGCCAATCAGGGACAGTCCGGATCGATAGCAATCAGCCCCAGCATTTT.

This chain joins TRBV28 and TRBJ2-7; 12 bases line up with TRBD1. The CDR3 extends over 17 amino acids. CDR1 and CDR2 (germline): MDHEN, SYDVKM. Germline trimming cut 5 bases from V and 3 bases from J; bases unmatched to any gene: 11. The chain's CDR3 is CASSRDLGQGASYEQYF. The CDR3 DNA follows: TGTGCCAGCAGTCGGGACTTGGGACAGGGGGCGAGCTACGAGCAGTACTTC.

The sample holds one count of this clone. V and J are TRBV5-6 and TRBJ1-1, with D possibly being TRBD1 (5 bases). This CDR3 has 12 amino acids. V was pared by 4 bases and J by 3 bases, with 7 bases between. Germline CDR1 reads SGHDT; CDR2 reads YYEEEE. The CDR3 is CASSPGDTEAFF. CDR3 coding DNA: TGTGCCAGCAGCCCGGGGGACACTGAAGCTTTCTTT.

This chain uses TRBV27 with TRBJ2-7; TRBD1 agrees at 8 bases. The CDR3 extends over 14 amino acids. V was pared by 2 bases and J by 7 bases, with 7 bases of the junction left unmatched. Germline CDR1 MNHEY, CDR2 SMNVEV (reference sequence). The CDR3 DNA sequence: TGTGCCAGCAGTTTACGGGACAGGACGGGGGAGCAGTACTTC. This codes for CASSLRDRTGEQYF.

The rearrangement uses TRBV7-6 and TRBJ2-2; TRBD2 agrees at 11 bases. Germline V gene sequence: CDR1 SGHVS, CDR2 FNYEAQ. CDR3 length: 18 amino acids. V trimming: 5 bases; J trimming: 5 bases; junction bases outside the gene matches: 13. The DNA for the CDR3 is TGTGCCAGCAGCCCACTAGCGGGGGTCCCGCAGGGGACCGGGGAGCTGTTTTTT. As protein: CASSPLAGVPQGTGELFF. Full variable domain (remainder filled in from reference TRBV7-6 and TRBJ2-2): GAGVSQSPRYKVTKRGQDVALRCDPISGHVSLYWYRQALGQGPEFLTYFNYEAQQDKSGLPNDRFSAERPEGSISTLTIQRTEQRDSAMYRCASSPLAGVPQGTGELFFGEGSRLTVL.

This chain uses TRBV5-1 with TRBJ2-7; TRBD1 might be the D (6 bases). The CDR3 is 14 residues long. The V end was cut by 0 bases, the J end by 5 bases, with 12 bases between. The germline gives CDR1 SGHRS, CDR2 YFSETQ. CDR3 in DNA: TGCGCCAGCAGCTTGGCCCAGGGGCTCCACGAGCAGTACTTC. This codes for CASSLAQGLHEQYF.

This clone has more than one count but fewer than ten. The V and J genes are TRBV18 and TRBJ1-5; D perhaps matches TRBD1 (6 bases). The CDR3 extends over 15 amino acids. V gave up 3 bases and J gave up 4 bases, with 13 bases separating them. Germline CDR1 reads KGHSH; CDR2 reads LQKENI. The CDR3 reads CASSPSQGRNQPQHF. The CDR3, as DNA: TGTGCCAGCTCACCCAGCCAGGGGCGGAATCAGCCCCAGCATTTT.

The chain has TRBV5-1 and TRBJ2-7; 7 bases line up with TRBD2. V trimming: 3 bases; J trimming: 2 bases; junction bases outside the gene matches: 5. The length of the CDR3 is 14 residues. Germline V lookup: CDR1 SGHRS, CDR2 YFSETQ. CDR3: CASSYSGTTYEQYF. The CDR3 bases are TGCGCCAGCAGCTACTCCGGGACTACCTACGAGCAGTACTTC.

The chain employs TRBV29-1 and TRBJ2-2; D might be TRBD1 (7 bases). This CDR3 has 16 amino acids. V lost 4 bases to trimming and J lost 2 bases, with 17 bases between them. Germline V gene data show CDR1 as SQVTM and CDR2 as ANQGSEA. The CDR3 sequence: CSVVVRGRPNTGELFF. In DNA, the CDR3 is TGCAGCGTTGTCGTCAGGGGGAGGCCTAACACCGGGGAGCTGTTTTTT.

The J gene is TRBJ2-1, the V gene TRBV20-1; possible D gene TRBD1, 5 bases. Trimming took off 3 bases at V and 0 bases at J, with 15 bases between the two ends. The CDR3 totals 16 residues. Per the germline V gene, CDR1 is DFQATT and CDR2 is SNEGSKA (reference sequence). CDR3: CSASGARQSSYNEQFF. In nucleotides, the CDR3 is TGCAGTGCTAGTGGGGCTCGGCAGAGCTCCTACAATGAGCAGTTCTTC.

The V gene is TRBV6-2 or TRBV6-3, the J gene TRBJ2-5; D not resolved. CDR1 is MNHEY and CDR2 is SVGEGT in the germline V gene. Trimming cost V 0 bases and J 3 bases, with 17 bases left between them. This CDR3 spans 17 amino acids. The CDR3 region is CASSYSRRVTEKETQYF. CDR3 DNA: TGTGCCAGCAGTTACTCCCGTCGCGTCACAGAAAAAGAGACCCAGTACTTC.

The chain links TRBV14 to TRBJ1-2, with D perhaps matching TRBD1 (5 bases). The CDR3 is 16 amino acids. Per the germline V gene, CDR1 is SGHDN and CDR2 is FVKESK. V lost 1 base, J lost 6 bases, and 18 bases lay in between. CDR3 region: CASSQVSNGGINGYTF. For the CDR3, the DNA is TGTGCCAGCAGCCAAGTTTCTAACGGGGGTATCAATGGCTACACCTTC.

This clone has at least ten counts. The chain couples TRBV2 to TRBJ2-1, with unresolved D. The CDR3 loop spans 11 amino acids. V shed 8 bases and J shed 2 bases, with 4 bases lying between them. Germline lookup yields CDR1 SNHLY and CDR2 FYNNEI. CDR3 coding DNA: TGTGCCAGCTCAACCTACAATGAGCAGTTCTTC. Translated, it gives CASSTYNEQFF.

The rearrangement links TRBV6-2 or TRBV6-3 to TRBJ2-3; the D gene is possibly TRBD2 (6 bases). CDR3 length: 15 amino acids. Trimming pared 3 bases from V and 6 bases from J, leaving 16 bases between. Germline assignment: CDR1 MNHEY and CDR2 SVGEGT. This CDR3 is CASSYSLLSGDTQYF. In DNA, the CDR3 is TGTGCCAGCAGTTATTCTCTCCTTAGCGGCGATACGCAGTATTTT.

The gene calls are TRBV27 and TRBJ2-7; D might be TRBD1 (6 bases). Trimming removed 4 bases from V and 1 base from J, with 11 bases in between. The CDR3 consists of 14 residues. From germline, CDR1 is MNHEY and CDR2 SMNVEV (reference sequence). CDR3 residues: CASSYVTGSYEQYF. The CDR3 DNA follows: TGTGCCAGCAGTTACGTGACAGGTTCCTACGAGCAGTACTTC.

The chain carries TRBV29-1 and TRBJ2-2, with D possibly being TRBD1 (6 bases). This CDR3 is built from 12 residues. V was clipped by 6 bases and J by 5 bases, with 10 bases between them. Germline V CDR1 and CDR2: SQVTM, ANQGSEA. The CDR3 nucleotides are TGCAGCGTAGGAAGGGGGACCGGGGAGCTGTTTTTT. Amino acids: CSVGRGTGELFF.

The chain recombines TRBV5-4 with TRBJ1-2, with D possibly being TRBD1 (5 bases). The V gene lost 4 bases and the J gene lost 8 bases, with 18 bases spanning the gap. This CDR3 contains 14 residues. Looked up from germline, CDR1 is SGHNT and CDR2 is YYREEE (reference sequence). CDR3 DNA: TGTGCCAGCAGCCAGACAGAACGGGCGCGGGGCTACACCTTC. Amino acid sequence: CASSQTERARGYTF.

J is TRBJ2-1 and V is TRBV30, with a possible D match to TRBD1 (6 bases). The V gene lost 0 bases and the J gene lost 4 bases, with 31 bases spanning the gap. Germline CDR1 and CDR2: GTSNPN and SVGIG (reference sequence). The CDR3 is made up of 21 amino acids. Here the CDR3 DNA reads TGTGCCTGGAGTGTGCCATTTTGGGCTTCCCTGGACAGTTCTCTTTACAATGAGCAGTTCTTC. Its translation is CAWSVPFWASLDSSLYNEQFF.

This clone was observed a few times. The V gene is TRBV4-2, the J gene TRBJ1-3; 7 nucleotides agree with TRBD1. Germline assignment: CDR1 LGHNA and CDR2 YNFKEQ. V shed 1 base, J shed 0 bases, and the junction held 6 bases outside the gene matches. This CDR3 is 17 amino acids long. CDR3 in amino acids: CASSQATGLLSGNTIYF. CDR3 coding DNA: TGTGCCAGCAGCCAAGCGACAGGGCTGCTCTCTGGAAACACCATATATTTT.

The chain recombines TRBV7-9 with TRBJ2-7, with 8 bases fitting TRBD1. From germline, CDR1 is SEHNR and CDR2 FQNEAQ (reference sequence). With V trimmed by 5 bases and J by 1 base, 7 bases remained unmatched. The CDR3 spans 15 residues. The CDR3 is CASSPGRGRSYEQYF. The CDR3 coding sequence is TGTGCCAGCAGCCCTGGCAGGGGGCGATCCTACGAGCAGTACTTC.

As DNA, the CDR3 is TGTGCCACCAGTGGGGCAGGGGAAGAGACCCAGTACTTC. This gives the protein CATSGAGEETQYF. V is TRBV24-1 and J is TRBJ2-5, with D possibly TRBD1 on 6 matching bases. V was clipped by 5 bases and J by 3 bases, with 9 bases between them. Per the germline V gene, CDR1 is KGHDR and CDR2 is SFDVKD. The CDR3 is 13 amino acids.

The rearrangement joins TRBV4-1 to TRBJ1-5, with TRBD1 as a possible D gene (6 bases). V was shortened by 4 bases and J by 7 bases, with 17 bases between the two germline ends. Germline V lookup: CDR1 MGHRA, CDR2 YSYEKL. The CDR3 length is 15 residues. CDR3 sequence: CASSRGGRGDQPQHF. For the CDR3, the DNA is TGCGCCAGCAGCCGTGGGGGCAGGGGTGACCAGCCCCAGCATTTT.

The chain employs TRBV5-4 and TRBJ1-4, with a possible D match to TRBD1 (5 bases). The CDR3 sequence is 14 residues long. The germline V and J ends were trimmed by 2 bases and 2 bases, with 7 bases remaining between them. CDR1 is SGHNT, CDR2 YYREEE, per germline (reference sequence). This CDR3 is CASSFGATNEKLFF. CDR3 nucleotide sequence: TGTGCCAGCAGCTTTGGGGCGACTAATGAAAAACTGTTTTTT.